These 27 T cell receptor beta chains originate from one sample sequenced in a study of T cells in tuberculosis. Only in-frame clones appear in the TCRdb table, and some are missing; sequencing was by immunoSEQ multiplex PCR. Of fewer than 55,000 clones listed, 90% to 95% are singletons. Time point here: new active TB diagnosis, blood taken before or within 7 days of starting treatment. The specimen comprised PBMCs, sampled at tuberculosis diagnosis. These receptors came from an adult with tuberculosis.

The chain employs TRBV19 and TRBJ1-3, with TRBD1 as a possible D gene (6 bases). The CDR3 runs 13 residues. V dropped 9 bases and J dropped 1 base, with 10 bases sitting between them. The germline V gene encodes CDR1 LNHDA and CDR2 SQIVND (reference sequence). The CDR3 protein is CARKQGSGNTIYF. Here the CDR3 DNA reads TGTGCCAGAAAACAGGGATCTGGAAACACCATATATTTT.

This chain connects TRBV15 to TRBJ2-3; tentative D call: TRBD1 (5 bases). The germline CDR1 and CDR2 sequences are LNHNV and YYDKDF (reference sequence). V was shortened by 0 bases and J by 2 bases, with 9 bases between the two germline ends. This CDR3 spans 15 amino acids. The CDR3 coding sequence is TGTGCCACCAGCAGAGATCGCGGACACACAGATACGCAGTATTTT. Translation gives CATSRDRGHTDTQYF.

The J gene is TRBJ2-7, the V gene TRBV10-3, with D possibly being TRBD2 (6 bases). The CDR3 spans 13 residues. The V end lost 6 bases, the J end lost 3 bases, and 12 bases lay between the germline ends. From germline, CDR1 is ENHRY and CDR2 SYGVKD. The CDR3 sequence is CAISFGLYYEQYF. CDR3 coding DNA: TGTGCCATCAGCTTTGGACTATACTACGAGCAGTACTTC.

V usage is TRBV11-2 and J usage is TRBJ1-2, with D possibly TRBD1 on 5 matching bases. This CDR3 contains 12 residues. The V gene's germline CDR1 is SGHAT and CDR2 FQNNGV. Trimming left V 3 bases short and J 7 bases short, with 9 bases between. The CDR3 DNA reads TGTGCCAGCAGCTTTACAGGTTTTGGCTACACCTTC. It specifies CASSFTGFGYTF.

The chain's CDR3 is CASSPAGLDTQYF. The CDR3 DNA follows: TGTGCCAGCAGCCCGGCGGGGTTGGATACGCAGTATTTT. This chain links TRBV11-3 with TRBJ2-3; D is possibly TRBD2 (6 bases). Trimming stripped 5 bases from V and 6 bases from J, with 12 bases between. The CDR3 sequence is 13 residues long. The germline CDR1 and CDR2 sequences are SGHNT and YENEEA.

The V and J genes are TRBV13 and TRBJ1-2, with 7 nucleotides matching TRBD1. V gave up 0 bases and J gave up 7 bases; unmatched junction bases: 5. CDR1 and CDR2 from the germline V gene are PRHDT and FYEKMQ (reference sequence). CDR3 length: 14 amino acids. The CDR3 protein is CASSLGLEGAGYTF. In DNA form, the CDR3 reads TGTGCCAGCAGCTTAGGCCTGGAGGGGGCTGGCTACACCTTC.

DNA of the CDR3: TGTGCCAGCACTCAGGGGGCTGAGCAGTTCTTC. Its protein is CASTQGAEQFF. The chain joins TRBV6-6 to TRBJ2-1, with 8 bases aligning to TRBD1. V shed 7 bases and J 9 bases; nucleotides not matched to a gene: 2. This CDR3 region has 11 residues. CDR1 is MNHNY, CDR2 SVGAGI, per germline (reference sequence).

The chain employs TRBV10-3 and TRBJ2-2, with 8 nucleotides matching TRBD1. Germline assignment: CDR1 ENHRY and CDR2 SYGVKD. The junction had 6 bases not matched to a gene; V was cut back by 7 bases and J by 5 bases. CDR3 length: 14 amino acids. CDR3 nucleotide sequence: TGTGCCATCACCCCTCAGGGGGCTACCGGGGAGCTGTTTTTT. Encoded protein: CAITPQGATGELFF.

V and J are TRBV28 and TRBJ2-1; 7 bases fit TRBD2. Trimming took 4 bases from V and 3 from J; bases not matched to a gene: 12. This CDR3 contains 17 residues. CDR1 and CDR2 from the germline V gene are MDHEN and SYDVKM. CDR3 sequence (DNA): TGTGCCAGCAGTTACGAGCCCGGGACTACCTACTACAATGAGCAGTTCTTC. Protein sequence: CASSYEPGTTYYNEQFF.

The chain carries TRBV5-1 and TRBJ2-7, with TRBD2 matching 8 bases. From germline, CDR1 is SGHRS and CDR2 YFSETQ. This CDR3 contains 14 residues. Trimming at V came to 0 bases and at J to 4 bases, leaving 3 bases not matched to a gene. The CDR3 sequence: CASSLVPSGYEQYF. In nucleotides, the CDR3 is TGCGCCAGCAGCTTGGTCCCTAGCGGGTACGAGCAGTACTTC. Combining the CDR3 with reference TRBV5-1 and TRBJ2-7 gives the whole variable domain KAGVTQTPRYLIKTRGQQVTLSCSPISGHRSVSWYQQTPGQGLQFLFEYFSETQRNKGNFPGRFSGRQFSNSRSEMNVSTLELGDSALYLCASSLVPSGYEQYFGPGTRLTVT.

The V call is TRBV15, the J call TRBJ2-7, with TRBD2 matching over 7 bases. V was clipped by 0 bases and J by 2 bases; unmatched bases: 13. The germline V gene has CDR1 LNHNV and CDR2 YYDKDF (reference sequence). The length of the CDR3 is 18 residues. This CDR3 is CATSRDLGGEGIAYEQYF. CDR3 bases: TGTGCCACCAGCAGAGATCTTGGTGGGGAGGGAATTGCCTACGAGCAGTACTTC.

V is TRBV19 and J is TRBJ2-3; D perhaps matches TRBD1 (6 bases). Between the trimmed V and J ends, which lost 5 bases and 7 bases, there was a span of 10 bases. CDR3 length: 12 amino acids. Looked up from germline, CDR1 is LNHDA and CDR2 is SQIVND (reference sequence). Here the CDR3 reads CASSETGYTQYF. The DNA for the CDR3 is TGTGCCAGTAGTGAAACAGGGTATACGCAGTATTTT.

J is TRBJ2-1 and V is TRBV2, with 10 nucleotides matching TRBD2. V lost 8 bases to trimming and J lost 8 bases; unmatched junction nucleotides: 6. This CDR3 is built from 13 residues. The germline CDR1 and CDR2 sequences are SNHLY and FYNNEI. The CDR3 reads CASGSGRADEQFF. Here the CDR3 DNA reads TGTGCCAGCGGGAGCGGGAGGGCCGATGAGCAGTTCTTC.

This clone was picked up one time. V and J are TRBV28 and TRBJ2-1; D uncertain. This CDR3 region has 16 residues. V was shortened by 6 bases and J by 9 bases, with 24 bases between the two germline ends. CDR1 and CDR2 (germline): MDHEN, SYDVKM. CDR3 region: CASSPSGGLFGGEQFF. CDR3 coding DNA: TGTGCCAGCAGCCCCAGTGGTGGCCTCTTTGGTGGTGAGCAGTTCTTC.

The genes are TRBV30 and TRBJ2-5, with D uncertain. The CDR3 contains 13 residues. The V gene lost 5 bases and the J gene lost 1 base, with 11 bases spanning the gap. Looked up from germline, CDR1 is GTSNPN and CDR2 is SVGIG (reference sequence). CDR3 residues: CAWGLQIQETQYF. The CDR3 nucleotides are TGTGCCTGGGGCTTACAGATCCAAGAGACCCAGTACTTC.

This sequence joins TRBV12-5 and TRBJ2-7; tentative D call: TRBD2 (5 bases). The germline CDR1 and CDR2 sequences are LGHNT and FRNRAP. The V and J ends lost 4 bases and 7 bases respectively, with 8 bases between them. The CDR3 length is 11 residues. CDR3 in amino acids: CASGWPGEQYF. The CDR3 DNA is TGTGCTAGTGGTTGGCCGGGGGAGCAGTACTTC.

The CDR3 loop reads CASSFIGTPAYEQYF. CDR3 DNA sequence: TGTGCCAGCAGTTTCATCGGGACTCCCGCCTACGAGCAGTACTTC. This rearrangement joins TRBV7-2 to TRBJ2-7, with D possibly matching TRBD2 (6 bases). The CDR3 extends over 15 amino acids. V was clipped by 6 bases and J by 2 bases, with 17 bases between them. Per the germline V gene, CDR1 is SGHTA and CDR2 is FQGNSA.

The chain uses TRBV7-9 and TRBJ1-5; D not resolved. Looked up from germline, CDR1 is SEHNR and CDR2 is FQNEAQ (reference sequence). Trimming left V 1 base short and J 6 bases short, with 13 bases between. The CDR3 consists of 15 residues. For the CDR3, the DNA is TGTGCCAGCAGCTTAGGAGGTAGTTTTGCTCAGCCCCAGCATTTT. Residues: CASSLGGSFAQPQHF. The full variable domain, its missing parts supplied by reference TRBV7-9 and TRBJ1-5, is DTGVSQNPRHKITKRGQNVTFRCDPISEHNRLYWYRQTLGQGPEFLTYFQNEAQLEKSRLLSDRFSAERPKGSFSTLEIQRTEQGDSAMYLCASSLGGSFAQPQHFGDGTRLSIL.

The CDR3 region is CASSPGTGGNEQYF. As DNA, the CDR3 is TGCGCCAGCAGCCCCGGGACAGGGGGCAACGAGCAGTACTTC. The rearrangement links TRBV4-3 to TRBJ2-7; 12 bases line up with TRBD1. From germline, CDR1 is LGHNA and CDR2 YSLEER. The CDR3 is made up of 14 amino acids. With V trimmed by 4 bases and J by 5 bases, 3 bases remained unmatched.

The rearrangement uses TRBV2 and TRBJ2-3; 7 bases agree with TRBD2. From germline, CDR1 is SNHLY and CDR2 FYNNEI. V lost 4 bases, J lost 6 bases, and 10 bases stayed unmatched. The CDR3 covers 15 residues. CDR3 loop: CASSAITSARDTQYF. The CDR3 DNA reads as TGTGCCAGCAGTGCAATAACTAGCGCCCGGGATACGCAGTATTTT. The full variable domain, completed using reference TRBV2 and TRBJ2-3, is EPEVTQTPSHQVTQMGQEVILRCVPISNHLYFYWYRQILGQKVEFLVSFYNNEISEKSEIFDDQFSVERPDGSNFTLKIRSTKLEDSAMYFCASSAITSARDTQYFGPGTRLTVL.

The rearrangement uses TRBV19 and TRBJ2-7; 8 nucleotides align to TRBD1. V shed 5 bases and J 4 bases; nucleotides not matched to a gene: 10. Per the germline V gene, CDR1 is LNHDA and CDR2 is SQIVND (reference sequence). This CDR3 contains 15 residues. The CDR3 loop reads CASSSSGTGSYEQYF. The CDR3 DNA reads as TGTGCCAGTAGTTCTTCCGGGACAGGCTCTTACGAGCAGTACTTC. Complete variable domain (other parts from reference TRBV19 and TRBJ2-7): DGGITQSPKYLFRKEGQNVTLSCEQNLNHDAMYWYRQDPGQGLRLIYYSQIVNDFQKGDIAEGYSVSREKKESFPLTVTSAQKNPTAFYLCASSSSGTGSYEQYFGPGTRLTVT.

This rearrangement joins TRBV5-3 to TRBJ1-3; 8 bases map to TRBD1. TRBV5-3 is annotated as an ORF whose role is uncertain. J was trimmed by 1 base and V by 5 bases; bases with no gene match: 8. The CDR3 consists of 16 residues. CDR3: CARSSDRGRSGNTIYF. The CDR3, as DNA: TGTGCCAGAAGTTCTGACAGGGGACGTTCTGGAAACACCATATATTTT.

CDR3 sequence (DNA): TGTGCCTGGGGCCTGGGAGGGAGTGGTGATACGCAGTATTTT. This gives the protein CAWGLGGSGDTQYF. The rearrangement joins TRBV30 to TRBJ2-3; TRBD2 matches 7 bases. The CDR3 totals 14 residues. CDR1 GTSNPN and CDR2 SVGIG come from the germline V gene (reference sequence). Germline trimming cut 5 bases from V and 6 bases from J; bases unmatched to any gene: 11.

The chain joins TRBV10-3 to TRBJ2-3; 9 bases agree with TRBD1. The germline V gene has CDR1 ENHRY and CDR2 SYGVKD. Trimming cost V 7 bases and J 1 base; bases outside gene matches: 6. The CDR3 covers 15 residues. Here the CDR3 DNA reads TGTGCCATCAATTCCCGGGACAGGGGCACAGATACGCAGTATTTT. As protein: CAINSRDRGTDTQYF.

This chain links TRBV7-2 with TRBJ1-5, with a possible D match to TRBD1 (5 bases). Germline V lookup: CDR1 SGHTA, CDR2 FQGNSA. CDR3 length equals 16 residues. Trimming shortened V by 1 base and J by 1 base, and 11 bases separated the two germline ends. CDR3 residues: CASSLGRGVSNQPQHF. DNA of the CDR3: TGTGCCAGCAGCTTAGGACGGGGGGTGAGCAATCAGCCCCAGCATTTT.

The chain carries TRBV5-1 and TRBJ2-5, with D possibly being TRBD1 (6 bases). Germline loops: CDR1 SGHRS, CDR2 YFSETQ. This CDR3 has 17 residues. The V and J ends lost 1 base and 0 bases respectively, with 16 bases between them. CDR3 in amino acids: CASSLSGVWDNQETQYF. The CDR3 bases are TGCGCCAGCAGCTTGTCCGGCGTATGGGACAACCAAGAGACCCAGTACTTC.

The chain combines TRBV4-2 with TRBJ1-1; D is possibly TRBD1 (6 bases). The CDR3 has 14 amino acids. Germline V gene lookup returns CDR1 LGHNA and CDR2 YNFKEQ. Trimming cost V 5 bases and J 5 bases, with 15 bases left between them. In nucleotides, the CDR3 is TGTGCCAGCAGCATAACAGGGTCCGGGACTGAAGCTTTCTTT. Translating gives CASSITGSGTEAFF.